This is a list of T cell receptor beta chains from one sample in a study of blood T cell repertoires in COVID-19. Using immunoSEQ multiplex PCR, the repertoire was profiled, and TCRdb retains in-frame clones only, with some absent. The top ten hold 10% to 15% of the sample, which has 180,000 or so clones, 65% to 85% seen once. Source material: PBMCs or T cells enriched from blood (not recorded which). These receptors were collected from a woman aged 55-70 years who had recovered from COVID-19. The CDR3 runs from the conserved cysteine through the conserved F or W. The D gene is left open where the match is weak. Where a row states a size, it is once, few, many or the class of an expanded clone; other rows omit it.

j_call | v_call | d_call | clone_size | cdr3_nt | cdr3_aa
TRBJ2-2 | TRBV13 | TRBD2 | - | TGTGCCAGCAGCTTAGGACGGGCGGGGGACCCCACCGGGGAGCTGTTTTTT | CASSLGRAGDPTGELFF
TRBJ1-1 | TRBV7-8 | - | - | TGTGCCAGCAGCTTAGATCCAGGGAACACTGAAGCTTTCTTT | CASSLDPGNTEAFF
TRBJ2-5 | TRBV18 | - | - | TGTGCCAGCTCACGGTCCTCACAGGGTTTTGGAGAGACCCAGTACTTC | CASSRSSQGFGETQYF
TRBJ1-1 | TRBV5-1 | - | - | TGCGCCAGCAGCTCCGGGGTGGAGGACACTGAAGCTTTCTTT | CASSSGVEDTEAFF
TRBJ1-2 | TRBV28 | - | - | TGTGCCAGCAGTTTGCGGGAGGGGGGCTACACCTTC | CASSLREGGYTF
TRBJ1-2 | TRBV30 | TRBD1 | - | TGTGCCTGGAGTTACTCCGGGACAGCCTCTAACTATGGCTACACCTTC | CAWSYSGTASNYGYTF
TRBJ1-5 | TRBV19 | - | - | TGTGCCAGTAGTATCCCCTCAGGGGTATACAATCAGCCCCAGCATTTT | CASSIPSGVYNQPQHF
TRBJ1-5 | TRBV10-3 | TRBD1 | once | TGTGCCATCAGTCCCGACAGGGGCTTCGATCAGCCCCAGCATTTT | CAISPDRGFDQPQHF
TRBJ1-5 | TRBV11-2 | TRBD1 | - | TGTGCCAGCAGCCTCGGGGACAGCCAGCCCCAGCATTTT | CASSLGDSQPQHF
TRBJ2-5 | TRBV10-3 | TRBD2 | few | TGTGCCACTTTAGCCAAAAGCGGGGGGGCCCAAGAGACCCAGTACTTC | CATLAKSGGAQETQYF
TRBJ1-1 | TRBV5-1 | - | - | TGCGCCAGCAGCTTGGAACCAGGGATGAACACTGAAGCTTTCTTT | CASSLEPGMNTEAFF
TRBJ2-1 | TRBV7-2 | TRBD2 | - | TGTGCCAGCAGCCCCTGGACTAGCAGCAATGAGCAGTTCTTC | CASSPWTSSNEQFF
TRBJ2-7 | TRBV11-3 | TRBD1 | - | TGTGCCAGCAGCCTGGACAGGGAGCGCGAGCAGTACTTC | CASSLDREREQYF
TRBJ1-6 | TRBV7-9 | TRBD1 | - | TGTGCCAGCAGCTTCGAGGGACAGCTCGCACCCCTCCACTTT | CASSFEGQLAPLHF
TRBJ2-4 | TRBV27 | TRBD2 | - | TGTGCCAGCCCGGGGGGGGGACGGAGCTTCCCTCTAGCCAAAAACATTCAGTACTTC | CASPGGGRSFPLAKNIQYF
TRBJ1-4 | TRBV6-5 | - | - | TGTGCCAGCACCCCGACTCCCGGTGAAAAACTGTTTTTT | CASTPTPGEKLFF
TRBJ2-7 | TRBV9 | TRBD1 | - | TGTGCCAGCAGCCCTCGGGACAGGGGATCCTACGAGCAGTACTTC | CASSPRDRGSYEQYF
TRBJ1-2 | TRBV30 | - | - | TGTGCCTGCTTCAGGGGTTACGGCTATGGCTACACCTTC | CACFRGYGYGYTF
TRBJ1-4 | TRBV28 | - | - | TGTGCCAGCACGGAATCTGGACAGTCTGAAAAACTGTTTTTT | CASTESGQSEKLFF
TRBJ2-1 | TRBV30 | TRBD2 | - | TGTGCCTGGACTAGCGGACACTACAATGAGCAGTTCTTC | CAWTSGHYNEQFF
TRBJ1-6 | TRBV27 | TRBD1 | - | TGTGCCAGCCGTTTGGGACAGGGGGCGCGGAATTCACCCCTCCACTTT | CASRLGQGARNSPLHF
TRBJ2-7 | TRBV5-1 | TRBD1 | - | TGCGCCAGCAGCTCTCAGAGCAGGGGGCCTAACGAGCAGTACTTC | CASSSQSRGPNEQYF
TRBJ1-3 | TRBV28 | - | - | TGTGCCAGCAGTAGGGGGAGCTCTGGAAACACCATATATTTT | CASSRGSSGNTIYF
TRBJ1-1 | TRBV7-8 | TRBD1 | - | TGTGCCAGCAGCATGGACAGGGGCCCCGGGGGGGCTTTCTTT | CASSMDRGPGGAFF
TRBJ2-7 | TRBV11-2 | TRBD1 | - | TGTGCCAGCAGCCAGGAACGGACAGGTGTCTACGAGCAGTACTTC | CASSQERTGVYEQYF
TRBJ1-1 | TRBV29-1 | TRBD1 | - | TGCAGCGCATCGACAGGGGCCACTGAAGCTTTCTTT | CSASTGATEAFF
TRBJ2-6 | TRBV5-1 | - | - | TGCGCCAGCAGCTTGGGGCTTTTTGGGGCCAACGTCCTGACTTTC | CASSLGLFGANVLTF
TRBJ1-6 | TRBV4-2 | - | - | TGTGCCAGCAGCCAATTTGTAGGGGTAGGATCACCCCTCCACTTT | CASSQFVGVGSPLHF
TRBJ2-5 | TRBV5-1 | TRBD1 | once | TGCGCCAGCAGCTTGGCCGGGACAGGGCAAGAGACCCAGTACTTC | CASSLAGTGQETQYF
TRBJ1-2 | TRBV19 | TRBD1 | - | TGTGCCAGTACCCCCGGACCCACGGGCAGGGGGTACTATGGCTACACCTTC | CASTPGPTGRGYYGYTF
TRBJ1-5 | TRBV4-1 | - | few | TGCGCCAGCAGCCCGAAATCCGGGACACACGTACAGCCCCAGCATTTT | CASSPKSGTHVQPQHF
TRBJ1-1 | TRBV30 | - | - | TGTGCCTGGAGTGTAAACACCCATGAAGCTTTCTTT | CAWSVNTHEAFF
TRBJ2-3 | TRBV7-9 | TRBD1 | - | TGTGCCAGCAGCCCTCGGACAGGGGCGCCTTCGCAGTATTTT | CASSPRTGAPSQYF
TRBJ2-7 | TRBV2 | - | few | TGTGCCAGCAGCAGGGGAATCTACGAGCAGTACTTC | CASSRGIYEQYF
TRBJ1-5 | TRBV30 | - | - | TGTGCCTGGACCCACGGGGTCAATCAGCCCCAGCATTTT | CAWTHGVNQPQHF
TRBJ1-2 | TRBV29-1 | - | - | TGCAGCGTTGAAGAAATATTAGGGGATGTTGGCTACACCTTC | CSVEEILGDVGYTF
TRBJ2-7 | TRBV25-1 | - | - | TGTGCCAGCAGTGAATATCTCGGGGGTCACGAGCAGTACTTC | CASSEYLGGHEQYF
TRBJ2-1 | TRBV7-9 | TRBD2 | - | TGTGCCAGCGGGAGCGGGCCGCGGGGGGTAAATGAGCAGTTCTTC | CASGSGPRGVNEQFF
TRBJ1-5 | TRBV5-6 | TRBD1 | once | TGTGCCAGCAGCTTGGCGGGGACAGGGGGGGGCTTACAGCCCCAGCATTTT | CASSLAGTGGGLQPQHF
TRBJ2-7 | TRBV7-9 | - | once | TGTGCCAGCCAACTGAGCTACGAGCAGTACTTC | CASQLSYEQYF
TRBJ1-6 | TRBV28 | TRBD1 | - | TGTGCCAGCACACCAGACAGGGGTGATAATTCACCCCTCCACTTT | CASTPDRGDNSPLHF
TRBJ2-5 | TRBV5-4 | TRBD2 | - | TGTGCCAGCAGCTTCAGTAGCGGGGGCCCGGCGGTGACCCAGTACTTC | CASSFSSGGPAVTQYF
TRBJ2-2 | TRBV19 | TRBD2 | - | TGTGCCAGCACGAGACTAGCGGGGGTTACCGGGGAGCTGTTTTTT | CASTRLAGVTGELFF
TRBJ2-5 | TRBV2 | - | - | TGTGCCAGCAGCCCCGGAGGGGTTAGGGTCGAGACCCAGTACTTC | CASSPGGVRVETQYF
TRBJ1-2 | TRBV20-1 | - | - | TGCAGTGCTAGTGGCTCGGGTGATGGCTACACCTTC | CSASGSGDGYTF
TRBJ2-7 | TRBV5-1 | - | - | TGCGCCAGCAGCTTGGGAGTGGTTGGGCCTTCCTACGAGCAGTACTTC | CASSLGVVGPSYEQYF
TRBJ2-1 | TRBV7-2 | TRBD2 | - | TGTGCCAGCAGCTTAGGGAGCGGGACCGGATATGAGCAGTTCTTC | CASSLGSGTGYEQFF
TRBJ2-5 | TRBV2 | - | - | TGTGCCAGCAGGCCGACAGGCCGCCAAGAGACCCAGTACTTC | CASRPTGRQETQYF
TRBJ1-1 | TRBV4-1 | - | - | TGCGCCAGCAGCCAGATGCGACAGGCCCAATTGCACACTGAAGCTTTCTTT | CASSQMRQAQLHTEAFF
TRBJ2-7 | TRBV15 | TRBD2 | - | TGTGCCACCAGCAGAGATAGCGGGGTGGACAACGAGCAGTACTTC | CATSRDSGVDNEQYF
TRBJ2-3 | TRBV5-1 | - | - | TGCGCCAGCAGCGGCGGGTGGCAGGCCAGCACAGATACGCAGTATTTT | CASSGGWQASTDTQYF
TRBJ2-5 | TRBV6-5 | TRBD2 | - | TGTGCCAGCAGGTTATTGGGGGGGGAGACCCAGTACTTC | CASRLLGGETQYF
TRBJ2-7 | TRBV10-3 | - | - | TGTGCCATCAGTGAGAGGGGCGGAGGGCACAACGAGCAGTACTTC | CAISERGGGHNEQYF
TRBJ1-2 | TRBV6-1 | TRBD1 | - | TGTGCCAGCAGTGAACAGGGGGCTCGGGGCTACACCTTC | CASSEQGARGYTF
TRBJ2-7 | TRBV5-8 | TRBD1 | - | TGTGCCAGCAGCTTGAGACGACAGGGGGGCCTCGAGCAGTACTTC | CASSLRRQGGLEQYF
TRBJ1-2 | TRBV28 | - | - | TGTGCCAGCAGTCAAGACATGATCTATGGCTACACCTTC | CASSQDMIYGYTF
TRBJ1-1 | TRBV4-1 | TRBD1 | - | TGCGCCAGCAGCCAGATTAACAGGGGACTGAACACTGAAGCTTTCTTT | CASSQINRGLNTEAFF
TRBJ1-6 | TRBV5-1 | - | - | TGCGCCAGCAGTCCGGGGGGGAGCTCCTATAATTCACCCCTCCACTTT | CASSPGGSSYNSPLHF
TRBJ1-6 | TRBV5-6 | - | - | TGTGCCAGCAGCTTGGGGAGCTCCTATAATTCACCCCTCCACTTT | CASSLGSSYNSPLHF
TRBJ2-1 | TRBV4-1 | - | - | TGCGCCAGCAGCCAAGATGGTTGGGGACTCGACTCCTACAATGAGCAGTTCTTC | CASSQDGWGLDSYNEQFF